This T cell receptor beta chain was captured in a study of a mutant IDH1 vaccine in newly diagnosed glioma. Points on this clone: The target antigen is unknown.

Time point defined: baseline, week 1 (first vaccination visit). The treatment here: pre-vaccination baseline after standard-of-care therapy. CDR1 MNHEY and CDR2 SMNVEV come from the germline V gene (reference sequence). Losses at the gene ends were 6 bases for V and 0 bases for J; bases not matched to a gene: 10. The CDR3 totals 17 residues. Findings and limits, study-wide: Shifts in the top peripheral T cell clonotypes seemed unrelated to pseudoprogression.

Repertoires were generated with immunoSEQ multiplex PCR, while TCRdb's copy carries only in-frame clones and drops some. Here the sample spans approximately 70,000 clones, more than 65% being singletons. The TCR originated in a man aged 50-60 years with glioma. The chain joins TRBV27 to TRBJ1-5; 8 nucleotides agree with TRBD1. The material was PBMCs, obtained from a glioma patient treated with radiotherapy, temozolomide or both. The CDR3 here is CASRPRTGTYSNQPQHF. In DNA, the CDR3 is TGTGCCAGCAGACCACGGACAGGGACTTATAGCAATCAGCCCCAGCATTTT.